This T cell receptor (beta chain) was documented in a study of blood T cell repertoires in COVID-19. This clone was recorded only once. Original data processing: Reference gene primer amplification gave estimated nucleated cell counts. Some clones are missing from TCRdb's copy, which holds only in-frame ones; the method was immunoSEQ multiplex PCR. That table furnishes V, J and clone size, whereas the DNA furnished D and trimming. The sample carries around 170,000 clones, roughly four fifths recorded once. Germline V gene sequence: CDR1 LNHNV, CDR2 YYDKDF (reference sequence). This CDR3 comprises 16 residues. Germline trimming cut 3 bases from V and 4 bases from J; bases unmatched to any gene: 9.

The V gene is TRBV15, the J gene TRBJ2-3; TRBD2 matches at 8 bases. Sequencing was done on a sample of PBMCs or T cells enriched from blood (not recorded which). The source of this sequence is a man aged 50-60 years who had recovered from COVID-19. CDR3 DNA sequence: TGTGCCACCAGCAGGGGGCGGAGCGGGGGCGCAGATACGCAGTATTTT. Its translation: CATSRGRSGGADTQYF.